These 28 T cell receptor beta chains were sequenced from one sample in a study of cytomegalovirus exposure and HLA in healthy donors. Using immunoSEQ multiplex PCR, the repertoire was profiled, and TCRdb retains in-frame clones only, with some absent. The sample has about 250,000 clones, 87% seen once. The sample consisted of PBMCs. The receptor set was obtained from a young man in good health and CMV-seronegative.

The chain is built from TRBV29-1 and TRBJ2-5; a weak D match, TRBD2 (5 bases). Trimming cost V 6 bases and J 5 bases, with 7 bases left between them. In germline, CDR1 is SQVTM, CDR2 ANQGSEA. This CDR3 contains 10 residues. The chain's CDR3 is CSVPGETQYF. CDR3 nucleotides: TGCAGCGTCCCGGGGGAGACCCAGTACTTC.

The rearrangement links TRBV28 to TRBJ1-5; D is unclear. Trimming stripped 5 bases from V and 9 bases from J, with 14 bases between. The CDR3 covers 13 residues. Germline CDR1 reads MDHEN; CDR2 reads SYDVKM. CDR3 bases: TGTGCCAGCAGTACCGGGAGTGCTGGGCCCCAGCATTTT. It specifies CASSTGSAGPQHF.

The chain is built from TRBV27 and TRBJ2-3; 14 positions match TRBD2. The length of the CDR3 is 17 residues. Germline CDR1 and CDR2: MNHEY and SMNVEV (reference sequence). V trimming: 6 bases; J trimming: 3 bases; junction bases outside the gene matches: 8. The CDR3 reads CASSPGLAGVWTDTQYF. The CDR3 region has the DNA TGTGCCAGCAGCCCGGGACTAGCGGGAGTTTGGACAGATACGCAGTATTTT.

The chain combines TRBV7-2 with TRBJ2-7, with 9 bases aligning to TRBD1. Germline V lookup: CDR1 SGHTA, CDR2 FQGNSA. J was trimmed by 3 bases and V by 5 bases; bases with no gene match: 2. There are 13 residues in the CDR3. The DNA for the CDR3 is TGTGCCAGCAGCCTGGACAGGGGCTACGAGCAGTACTTC. Its translation is CASSLDRGYEQYF.

The rearrangement uses TRBV7-2 and TRBJ1-2; D is undetermined. The V gene lost 5 bases and the J gene lost 3 bases, with 4 bases spanning the gap. Germline V lookup: CDR1 SGHTA, CDR2 FQGNSA. There are 11 residues in the CDR3. CDR3 amino acids: CASSAYYGYTF. The CDR3 DNA reads TGTGCCAGCAGCGCGTACTATGGCTACACCTTC.

The chain links TRBV19 to TRBJ1-1; D not certain. The CDR3 spans 14 residues. Trimming left V 5 bases short and J 4 bases short, with 14 bases between. CDR1 is LNHDA and CDR2 is SQIVND in the germline V gene (reference sequence). The chain's CDR3 is CASSPGYTGTEAFF. DNA of the CDR3: TGTGCCAGTAGTCCGGGGTATACGGGCACTGAAGCTTTCTTT. Full variable domain (remainder filled in from reference TRBV19 and TRBJ1-1): DGGITQSPKYLFRKEGQNVTLSCEQNLNHDAMYWYRQDPGQGLRLIYYSQIVNDFQKGDIAEGYSVSREKKESFPLTVTSAQKNPTAFYLCASSPGYTGTEAFFGQGTRLTVV.

V is TRBV9 and J is TRBJ2-7, with 7 bases identical to TRBD1. This CDR3 has 15 amino acids. J was trimmed by 4 bases and V by 3 bases; bases with no gene match: 10. Germline V lookup: CDR1 SGDLS, CDR2 YYNGEE. CDR3: CASSASPGQLYEQYF. The CDR3 coding sequence is TGTGCCAGCAGCGCCTCCCCGGGACAGCTTTACGAGCAGTACTTC.

This chain links TRBV4-3 with TRBJ2-1, with 7 positions matching TRBD1. The CDR3 consists of 17 residues. Germline V lookup: CDR1 LGHNA, CDR2 YSLEER. V shed 2 bases, J shed 6 bases, and the junction held 13 bases outside the gene matches. The CDR3 region has the DNA TGCGCCAGCAGCCAAACGTTCCGGGACAGACGACGCAATGAGCAGTTCTTC. Its translation: CASSQTFRDRRRNEQFF.

This rearrangement joins TRBV7-2 to TRBJ2-5, with 12 nucleotides matching TRBD2. The CDR3 is 19 amino acids. Germline lookup yields CDR1 SGHTA and CDR2 FQGNSA. V shed 2 bases and J 5 bases; nucleotides not matched to a gene: 15. The CDR3 protein is CASSLSPSRLAGARETQYF. The CDR3, as DNA: TGTGCCAGCAGCTTAAGCCCCAGCCGACTAGCGGGGGCGCGGGAGACCCAGTACTTC.

The V gene is TRBV2, the J gene TRBJ1-2; possibly TRBD1 for D (5 bases). The CDR3 extends over 12 amino acids. The germline V gene encodes CDR1 SNHLY and CDR2 FYNNEI. Trimming cost V 8 bases and J 8 bases, with 15 bases left between them. CDR3 nucleotides: TGTGCCAGCGACGGGGGGACGGTGGGCTACACCTTC. This codes for CASDGGTVGYTF.

This chain uses TRBV7-2 with TRBJ1-5; maybe TRBD1 (5 bases). The CDR3 is 13 residues long. V lost 7 bases to trimming and J lost 4 bases, with 11 bases between them. Per the germline V gene, CDR1 is SGHTA and CDR2 is FQGNSA. The CDR3 DNA is TGTGCCAGCACCACCCAGGGTAATCAGCCCCAGCATTTT. Translating gives CASTTQGNQPQHF.

This clone has a single count. This chain uses TRBV29-1 with TRBJ2-1, with 9 bases matching TRBD2. The CDR3 sequence is 13 residues long. The germline V gene encodes CDR1 SQVTM and CDR2 ANQGSEA. The V segment lost 3 bases and the J segment 6 bases; nucleotides outside the gene matches: 3. The CDR3: CSVDSGRRNEQFF. Written as DNA, the CDR3 is TGCAGCGTTGACAGCGGGAGGCGCAATGAGCAGTTCTTC.

This chain joins TRBV6-5 and TRBJ2-7; D is unclear. V lost 5 bases, J lost 3 bases, and 11 bases lay in between. CDR1 and CDR2 (germline): MNHEY, SVGAGI. The CDR3 totals 13 residues. Here the CDR3 reads CASSQRANYEQYF. CDR3 bases: TGTGCCAGCAGTCAACGAGCTAACTACGAGCAGTACTTC.

The V and J genes are TRBV9 and TRBJ1-1; maybe TRBD1 (6 bases). Trimming pared 4 bases from V and 3 bases from J, leaving 16 bases between. This CDR3 is built from 15 residues. From germline, CDR1 is SGDLS and CDR2 YYNGEE. CDR3 nucleotide sequence: TGTGCCAGCAGCCCCCCGGGGCAGGGGTACACTGAAGCTTTCTTT. It codes for CASSPPGQGYTEAFF.

The chain has TRBV27 and TRBJ1-1; D gene uncertain. CDR1 is MNHEY, CDR2 SMNVEV, per germline (reference sequence). V gave up 2 bases and J gave up 6 bases, with 10 bases separating them. This CDR3 is 13 amino acids long. DNA for the CDR3: TGTGCCAGCAGTTTAGCGGCGCTTTCTGAAGCTTTCTTT. Its translation: CASSLAALSEAFF.

The V call is TRBV4-2, the J call TRBJ2-5; TRBD2 agrees at 8 bases. CDR1 and CDR2 from the germline V gene are LGHNA and YNFKEQ. The CDR3 totals 15 residues. The J segment lost 0 bases and the V segment lost 1 base, leaving 1 base of the junction unmatched. The CDR3 is CASSQGLANQETQYF. CDR3 bases: TGTGCCAGCAGCCAAGGACTAGCGAACCAAGAGACCCAGTACTTC.

The sample holds one count of this clone. The chain carries TRBV5-4 and TRBJ1-1; no clear D. CDR3 length: 12 residues. V lost 1 base, J lost 5 bases, and 6 bases lay in between. Germline assignment: CDR1 SGHNT and CDR2 YYREEE (reference sequence). CDR3 amino acids: CASSLTGTEAFF. The CDR3 DNA is TGTGCCAGCAGCTTGACGGGGACTGAAGCTTTCTTT. Drawing the rest from reference TRBV5-4 and TRBJ1-1, the complete variable domain is ETGVTQSPTHLIKTRGQQVTLRCSSQSGHNTVSWYQQALGQGPQFIFQYYREEENGRGNFPPRFSGLQFPNYSSELNVNALELDDSALYLCASSLTGTEAFFGQGTRLTVV.

The rearrangement joins TRBV7-9 to TRBJ1-1, with 8 bases lining up with TRBD1. This CDR3 region has 15 residues. Germline lookup yields CDR1 SEHNR and CDR2 FQNEAQ (reference sequence). The J segment lost 4 bases and the V segment lost 1 base, leaving 5 bases of the junction unmatched. CDR3 region: CASSLGTGFVTEAFF. The CDR3 coding sequence is TGTGCCAGCAGCTTAGGGACAGGGTTCGTCACTGAAGCTTTCTTT.

This clone was recorded once. The chain is built from TRBV4-1 and TRBJ1-2; 8 nucleotides agree with TRBD1. The CDR3 runs 17 residues. V lost 3 bases, J lost 8 bases, and 17 bases stayed unmatched. The germline V gene has CDR1 MGHRA and CDR2 YSYEKL. CDR3 loop: CASSQQDRVTNLLGYTF. For the CDR3, the DNA is TGCGCCAGCAGCCAGCAGGACAGGGTAACCAATTTACTCGGCTACACCTTC.

This chain joins TRBV5-1 and TRBJ2-3; TRBD1 is a possible D gene (6 bases). The CDR3 is 16 residues long. V was trimmed by 0 bases and J by 4 bases, leaving 15 bases between them. Per the germline V gene, CDR1 is SGHRS and CDR2 is YFSETQ. CDR3 sequence reads: CASSLGTVWGSDTQYF. CDR3 in DNA: TGCGCCAGCAGCTTGGGGACAGTTTGGGGGTCAGATACGCAGTATTTT.

The J gene is TRBJ1-5, the V gene TRBV7-2; no reliable D call. The length of the CDR3 is 16 residues. The V gene's germline CDR1 is SGHTA and CDR2 FQGNSA. V was cut by 7 bases and J by 0 bases, with 16 bases left in between. The CDR3 coding sequence is TGTGCCAGCACCCTGACGGGAACCTATAGCAATCAGCCCCAGCATTTT. This encodes CASTLTGTYSNQPQHF. Together with reference TRBV7-2 and TRBJ1-5, the CDR3 gives the full variable domain: GAGVSQSPSNKVTEKGKDVELRCDPISGHTALYWYRQSLGQGLEFLIYFQGNSAPDKSGLPSDRFSAERTGGSVSTLTIQRTQQEDSAVYLCASTLTGTYSNQPQHFGDGTRLSIL.

This rearrangement joins TRBV5-1 to TRBJ1-3; 7 nucleotides match TRBD1. CDR3 length equals 17 residues. The V gene's germline CDR1 is SGHRS and CDR2 YFSETQ. The J segment lost 1 base and the V segment lost 4 bases, leaving 11 bases of the junction unmatched. The CDR3 nucleotides read TGCGCCAGCAGCCCCGTAGGAGGGACAGCATCTGGAAACACCATATATTTT. As protein: CASSPVGGTASGNTIYF.

V is TRBV18 and J is TRBJ1-1; 7 positions match TRBD1. This CDR3 is 13 amino acids long. After removal of 3 bases from V and 6 bases from J, the junction contained 4 bases not matched to a gene. Germline V lookup: CDR1 KGHSH, CDR2 LQKENI. This CDR3 is CASSPLQGAEAFF. The CDR3 nucleotides read TGTGCCAGCTCACCGCTCCAGGGGGCTGAAGCTTTCTTT.

The chain combines TRBV4-3 with TRBJ2-4; perhaps TRBD2 as D (6 bases). The germline CDR1 and CDR2 sequences are LGHNA and YSLEER. V was trimmed by 8 bases and J by 7 bases, leaving 15 bases between them. The CDR3 has 13 residues. CDR3 residues: CASGLGGPNIQYF. CDR3 bases: TGCGCCAGCGGCCTCGGGGGACCCAACATTCAGTACTTC.

The V call is TRBV27, the J call TRBJ2-7; possible D gene TRBD1, 5 bases. The CDR3 contains 14 residues. The germline CDR1 and CDR2 sequences are MNHEY and SMNVEV (reference sequence). Between the trimmed V and J ends, which lost 0 bases and 4 bases, there was a span of 10 bases. The CDR3 spells CASSLSGDSYEQYF. The CDR3, as DNA: TGTGCCAGCAGTTTATCAGGAGACAGTTACGAGCAGTACTTC.

The V and J genes are TRBV27 and TRBJ2-2; D may be TRBD1 (5 bases). Germline V CDR1 and CDR2: MNHEY, SMNVEV (reference sequence). V shed 5 bases and J shed 7 bases, with 8 bases lying between them. The CDR3 length is 12 residues. The CDR3 loop is CASSVRGGELFF. The DNA for the CDR3 is TGTGCCAGCAGTGTAAGGGGCGGGGAGCTGTTTTTT.

The gene calls are TRBV10-1 and TRBJ2-5, with 8 nucleotides matching TRBD2. The V and J ends lost 5 bases and 3 bases, in that order; junction bases with no gene match: 8. CDR3 length equals 15 residues. Looked up from germline, CDR1 is WNHNN and CDR2 is SYGVQD (reference sequence). CDR3 protein: CASSPARGLEETQYF. The CDR3 region has the DNA TGCGCCAGCAGTCCAGCTAGGGGACTAGAAGAGACCCAGTACTTC.

The genes are TRBV5-1 and TRBJ2-7, with D possibly being TRBD2 (5 bases). The CDR3 totals 16 residues. Germline V gene data show CDR1 as SGHRS and CDR2 as YFSETQ. Trimming shortened V by 4 bases and J by 3 bases, and 20 bases separated the two germline ends. The CDR3: CASSLEGVVVGYEQYF. In DNA, the CDR3 is TGCGCCAGCAGCCTCGAGGGTGTAGTGGTGGGCTACGAGCAGTACTTC. The full variable domain, in which reference TRBV5-1 and TRBJ2-7 provide the parts outside the CDR3, is KAGVTQTPRYLIKTRGQQVTLSCSPISGHRSVSWYQQTPGQGLQFLFEYFSETQRNKGNFPGRFSGRQFSNSRSEMNVSTLELGDSALYLCASSLEGVVVGYEQYFGPGTRLTVT.